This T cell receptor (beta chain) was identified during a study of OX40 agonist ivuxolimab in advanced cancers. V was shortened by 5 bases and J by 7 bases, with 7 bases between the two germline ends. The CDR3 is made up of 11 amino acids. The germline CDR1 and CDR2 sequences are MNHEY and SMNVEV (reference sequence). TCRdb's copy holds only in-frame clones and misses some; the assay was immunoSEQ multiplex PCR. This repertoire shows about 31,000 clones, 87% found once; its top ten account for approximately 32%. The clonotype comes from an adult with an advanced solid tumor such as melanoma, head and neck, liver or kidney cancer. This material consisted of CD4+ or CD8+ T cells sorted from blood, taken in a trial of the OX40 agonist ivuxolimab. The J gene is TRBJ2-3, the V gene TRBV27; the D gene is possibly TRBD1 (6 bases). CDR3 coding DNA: TGTGCCAGCAGTGACAGGCATACGCAGTATTTT. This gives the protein CASSDRHTQYF.